This passage covers 26 T cell receptor beta chains from one sample sequenced in a study of cytomegalovirus exposure and HLA in healthy donors. Generated by immunoSEQ multiplex PCR, the TCRdb table keeps only in-frame clones and is missing some. The table shows some 240,000 clones, with around 87% occurring only once. The sample comprised PBMCs. These TCRs come from a woman aged 18-29 years in good health and CMV-seropositive.

The chain combines TRBV19 with TRBJ2-1; 11 nucleotides align to TRBD1. Germline CDR1 is LNHDA and CDR2 is SQIVND (reference sequence). This CDR3 comprises 13 residues. The trim removed 4 bases at V and 10 bases at J, leaving 3 bases unmatched. The CDR3 DNA reads TGTGCCAGTAGTACCTGGACAGGGGGCGAGCAGTTCTTC. It is translated as CASSTWTGGEQFF.

This clone was counted a single time. The V gene is TRBV7-8, the J gene TRBJ1-3, with 9 bases aligning to TRBD1. This CDR3 has 13 residues. The V segment lost 5 bases and the J segment 8 bases; nucleotides outside the gene matches: 4. Germline values: CDR1 SGHVS, CDR2 FQNEAQ. CDR3 nucleotide sequence: TGTGCCAGCAGCGGGGGACAGGGCCACACCATATATTTT. Amino acids: CASSGGQGHTIYF.

CDR3 sequence (DNA): TGTGCCAGCAGCCGTACTAGCGGGGCCTACAATGAGCAGTTCTTC. Amino acids: CASSRTSGAYNEQFF. The gene calls are TRBV11-2 and TRBJ2-1; TRBD2 aligns across 10 bases. CDR1 and CDR2 (germline): SGHAT, FQNNGV. This CDR3 has 15 amino acids. J lost 2 bases, V lost 5 bases, and 3 bases had no gene match.

This chain uses TRBV27 with TRBJ2-1, with 8 bases that match TRBD2. After removal of 10 bases from V and 4 bases from J, the junction contained 9 bases not matched to a gene. The CDR3 consists of 14 residues. Germline V CDR1 and CDR2: MNHEY, SMNVEV (reference sequence). The CDR3 coding sequence is TGTGCCACCAGCAGCCTAGCGGGTTACAATGAGCAGTTCTTC. It specifies CATSSLAGYNEQFF.

The chain combines TRBV27 with TRBJ2-7, with 7 bases aligning to TRBD1. The germline V gene encodes CDR1 MNHEY and CDR2 SMNVEV (reference sequence). The CDR3 is made up of 13 amino acids. Trimming removed 4 bases from V and 5 bases from J; junction bases left unmatched: 5. CDR3 sequence (DNA): TGTGCCAGCAGTTCGACAGGGTTTGACGAGCAGTACTTC. This gives the protein CASSSTGFDEQYF.

The V gene is TRBV9, the J gene TRBJ2-5; D possibly corresponds to TRBD1 (7 bases). The germline V and J ends were trimmed by 4 bases and 0 bases, with 16 bases remaining between them. Per the germline V gene, CDR1 is SGDLS and CDR2 is YYNGEE. The CDR3 runs 16 residues. The CDR3 nucleotides read TGTGCCAGCAGCCCGCGGGACAGTTGGTACCAAGAGACCCAGTACTTC. Its protein product is CASSPRDSWYQETQYF.

V gene TRBV6-5 combines with J gene TRBJ1-2, with D possibly TRBD1 on 5 matching bases. This CDR3 comprises 13 residues. Trimming cost V 4 bases and J 4 bases, with 10 bases left between them. Germline CDR1 and CDR2: MNHEY and SVGAGI. DNA of the CDR3: TGTGCCAGCAGTTCCGGGACTGTCTATGGCTACACCTTC. Its translation is CASSSGTVYGYTF.

Points on this clone: Other DNA sequences in this specimen translate into the identical CDR3. The chain links TRBV27 to TRBJ2-1; no clear D. Trimming shortened V by 0 bases and J by 0 bases, and 6 bases separated the two germline ends. The CDR3 runs to 15 residues. The germline CDR1 and CDR2 sequences are MNHEY and SMNVEV (reference sequence). Here the CDR3 reads CASSLSGSSYNEQFF. The DNA of the CDR3 is TGTGCCAGCAGTTTATCCGGGTCCTCCTACAATGAGCAGTTCTTC.

The rearrangement uses TRBV5-1 and TRBJ2-3; D not certain. The CDR3 totals 15 residues. Trimming pared 2 bases from V and 1 base from J, leaving 11 bases between. Per the germline V gene, CDR1 is SGHRS and CDR2 is YFSETQ. CDR3 nucleotide sequence: TGCGCCAGCAGCTTAGGTGGGCCACGCACAGATACGCAGTATTTT. Its translation is CASSLGGPRTDTQYF.

The chain links TRBV5-1 to TRBJ1-2; 12 bases agree with TRBD1. V was pared by 4 bases and J by 7 bases, with 5 bases of the junction left unmatched. This CDR3 has 14 residues. Germline CDR1 reads SGHRS; CDR2 reads YFSETQ. The CDR3 DNA reads as TGCGCCAGCAGCCCGAGGGACAGGGGGCTTGGCTACACCTTC. Translating gives CASSPRDRGLGYTF.

The rearrangement joins TRBV6-5 to TRBJ1-2; D is uncertain. Germline V gene lookup returns CDR1 MNHEY and CDR2 SVGAGI. The CDR3 totals 13 residues. Trimming shortened V by 6 bases and J by 4 bases, and 12 bases separated the two germline ends. The CDR3 DNA sequence: TGTGCCAGCAGGGTAGCGGACGGCTATGGCTACACCTTC. Its translation: CASRVADGYGYTF.

The chain is built from TRBV4-1 and TRBJ2-7, with TRBD2 matching over 9 bases. Trimming at V came to 3 bases and at J to 3 bases, leaving 3 bases not matched to a gene. Per the germline V gene, CDR1 is MGHRA and CDR2 is YSYEKL. The CDR3 length is 14 residues. The CDR3 DNA sequence: TGCGCCAGCAGCCAGGCGGGAGGGTTCTACGAGCAGTACTTC. It translates to CASSQAGGFYEQYF.

The J gene is TRBJ2-7, the V gene TRBV19; TRBD1 matches 9 bases. Losses at the gene ends were 6 bases for V and 1 base for J; bases not matched to a gene: 4. Germline CDR1 and CDR2: LNHDA and SQIVND (reference sequence). CDR3 size: 14 residues. The chain's CDR3 is CASSGTGTSYEQYF. As DNA, the CDR3 is TGTGCCAGTAGCGGGACAGGGACTTCCTACGAGCAGTACTTC.

This chain connects TRBV6-5 to TRBJ1-5; D not resolved. The CDR3 contains 12 residues. Germline CDR1 reads MNHEY; CDR2 reads SVGAGI. V lost 8 bases to trimming and J lost 5 bases, with 10 bases between them. The CDR3 loop reads CASQLRDQPQHF. Here the CDR3 DNA reads TGTGCCAGCCAACTCCGCGATCAGCCCCAGCATTTT.

J is TRBJ2-5 and V is TRBV11-3, with 7 bases that match TRBD2. The germline V gene has CDR1 SGHNT and CDR2 YENEEA. J gave up 4 bases and V 4 bases, and 9 bases lay outside the gene matches. The length of the CDR3 is 15 residues. The chain's CDR3 is CASSSGRARSETQYF. The CDR3 DNA is TGTGCCAGCAGCTCAGGGAGGGCCCGATCAGAGACCCAGTACTTC.

J is TRBJ2-7 and V is TRBV28, with 13 positions matching TRBD2. CDR1 and CDR2 (germline): MDHEN, SYDVKM. The junction had 1 base not matched to a gene; V was cut back by 5 bases and J by 3 bases. This CDR3 is built from 14 residues. The CDR3 nucleotides read TGTGCCAGCAGTCGGACTAGCGGGAGCTACGAGCAGTACTTC. It is translated as CASSRTSGSYEQYF.

V usage is TRBV12-5 and J usage is TRBJ2-6; TRBD1 matches 10 bases. Trimming at V came to 2 bases and at J to 4 bases, leaving 11 bases not matched to a gene. CDR3 length: 19 amino acids. Germline values: CDR1 LGHNT, CDR2 FRNRAP. The CDR3 DNA follows: TGTGCTAGTGGTTTGCCGACCGGGACAGGGGACTCCGGGGCCAACGTCCTGACTTTC. Translating it yields CASGLPTGTGDSGANVLTF.

This chain connects TRBV2 to TRBJ2-7, with 9 bases aligning to TRBD2. This CDR3 region has 14 residues. The germline CDR1 and CDR2 sequences are SNHLY and FYNNEI. The V gene end was trimmed by 5 bases and the J gene end by 4 bases; junction bases not matched to a gene: 6. CDR3 coding DNA: TGTGCCAGCAGTACCGGGACTAGCTTTTACGAGCAGTACTTC. Its translation: CASSTGTSFYEQYF.

This chain links TRBV15 with TRBJ1-2; D gene uncertain. CDR3 size: 13 residues. With 5 bases removed from V and 5 bases from J, the gap between germline ends came to 12 bases. Germline-derived CDR1 and CDR2 are LNHNV and YYDKDF (reference sequence). CDR3 bases: TGTGCCACCAGCGGCAGGACTGGTTATGGCTACACCTTC. It translates to CATSGRTGYGYTF. Variable domain in full (rest from reference TRBV15 and TRBJ1-2): DAMVIQNPRYQVTQFGKPVTLSCSQTLNHNVMYWYQQKSSQAPKLLFHYYDKDFNNEADTPDNFQSRRPNTSFCFLDIRSPGLGDTAMYLCATSGRTGYGYTFGSGTRLTVV.

The rearrangement links TRBV29-1 to TRBJ2-1; D gene ambiguous. V was trimmed by 1 base and J by 8 bases, leaving 3 bases between them. Germline CDR1 is SQVTM and CDR2 is ANQGSEA. The CDR3 extends over 10 amino acids. The CDR3 bases are TGCAGCGTTGAAGGCGATGAGCAGTTCTTC. This encodes CSVEGDEQFF.

V is TRBV9 and J is TRBJ2-7, with D perhaps matching TRBD1 (6 bases). V was trimmed by 0 bases and J by 3 bases, leaving 13 bases between them. Germline V CDR1 and CDR2: SGDLS, YYNGEE. The CDR3 has 15 residues. CDR3 loop: CASSVDQGGFYEQYF. CDR3 nucleotide sequence: TGTGCCAGCAGCGTAGATCAAGGGGGTTTCTACGAGCAGTACTTC. Together with reference TRBV9 and TRBJ2-7, the CDR3 gives the full variable domain: DSGVTQTPKHLITATGQRVTLRCSPRSGDLSVYWYQQSLDQGLQFLIQYYNGEERAKGNILERFSAQQFPDLHSELNLSSLELGDSALYFCASSVDQGGFYEQYFGPGTRLTVT.

The rearrangement links TRBV25-1 to TRBJ2-7, with TRBD1 matching over 8 bases. Germline V gene sequence: CDR1 MGHDK, CDR2 SYGVNS. This CDR3 is 14 amino acids long. With V trimmed by 2 bases and J by 3 bases, 3 bases remained unmatched. CDR3 bases: TGTGCCAGCAGTGAAGGGGACAGGATCTACGAGCAGTACTTC. Protein sequence: CASSEGDRIYEQYF.

J is TRBJ1-4 and V is TRBV12-5; D gene uncertain. Germline V CDR1 and CDR2: LGHNT, FRNRAP. This CDR3 region has 17 residues. Trimming stripped 0 bases from V and 0 bases from J, with 11 bases between. The CDR3 sequence is CASGLVLVQATNEKLFF. Written as DNA, the CDR3 is TGTGCTAGTGGTTTGGTACTAGTTCAGGCAACTAATGAAAAACTGTTTTTT.

This chain uses TRBV9 with TRBJ2-7, with 9 bases that match TRBD2. The CDR3 covers 16 residues. V lost 2 bases and J lost 2; bases outside the gene matches: 8. The germline gives CDR1 SGDLS, CDR2 YYNGEE. The CDR3 sequence is CASSVQGLAGTYEQYF. In DNA form, the CDR3 reads TGTGCCAGCAGCGTCCAAGGTCTAGCGGGGACCTACGAGCAGTACTTC.

The rearrangement uses TRBV6-1 and TRBJ1-1, with D perhaps TRBD1 (5 bases). The germline V gene has CDR1 MNHNS and CDR2 SASEGT. The CDR3 is 13 amino acids. Trimming took 6 bases from V and 1 from J, leaving 9 bases between them. The CDR3 DNA is TGTGCCAGCAGGACTCAGGGGAACACTGAAGCTTTCTTT. Translating it yields CASRTQGNTEAFF.

The gene calls are TRBV28 and TRBJ2-7, with 8 positions matching TRBD1. Germline loops: CDR1 MDHEN, CDR2 SYDVKM. The V and J ends lost 7 bases and 4 bases, in that order; junction bases with no gene match: 9. This CDR3 is 14 amino acids long. This chain's CDR3 is CASIGQGAGYEQYF. In DNA, the CDR3 is TGTGCCAGCATAGGCCAGGGGGCCGGGTACGAGCAGTACTTC.